What follows describes a single TCR beta chain. The antigen it binds to is not known. Per-base quality was not reported, and no clone a single base away is much larger than it. The data derive from a study of multiple sclerosis patients with progressive multifocal leukoencephalopathy (dated by TCRdb to the late 2010s). Broadly, across the study: Peripheral T and B cells were examined in MS patients who went on to develop PML (4 under natalizumab, 1 after alemtuzumab) as well as in treated patients who did not. From before therapy, through 6 and 12 months, up to PML onset, two natalizumab-treated patients who later developed PML were tracked longitudinally. The goal of the study was to detect any JC virus-specific or public T-cell expansions that arose at the time of PML onset.

Library method: the immunoSEQ multiplex PCR assay. Synthetic inline TR CDR3 controls covering all V-J pairings were spiked into each PCR so that template counts could be estimated and amplification bias removed. Reads were processed so that amplification and sequencing bias were reduced, and quantification was performed against synthetic TR CDR3 analogs. Per the authors' processing: Raw data were processed in ImmunoSEQ Analyzer, removing out-of-frame sequences and CDR3s with stop codons, and genes were named by IMGT nomenclature. Repertoire diversity was summarized as normalized Shannon entropy, defined as 1 minus Pielou's evenness. Two TRB sequences were counted as identical only if the two sequences had the same V gene, J gene and CDR3. Public PML clonotypes were CDR3s shared by two or more PML-onset samples but absent earlier, in controls, and in public databases. Positional CDR3 amino acid composition was analyzed in Skylign with the observed count method. What TCRdb holds here is the immuneACCESS table cut down to in-frame rearrangements. Part of the clones is not present; checked against another copy, under half of the missing clones reflect an unresolved V gene, and the others are unexplained. The DNA was the basis for D and trimming; V, J and clone size are from that table. In this sample the table shows about 30,000 clones, roughly 91% of which occur a single time. Of the sample, approximately 1.4% is held by the ten largest clones.

The trim is 7 bases for V and 0 bases for J, with a gap of 4 bases between the germline ends. The germline V gene (reference sequence) provides CDR1 MNHEY and CDR2 SMNVEV. The CDR3, cysteine through phenylalanine, is 13 amino acids long. CDR3 DNA only is kept here, 39 bases in frame from base 1. Overall results and qualifications from the work: When PML developed, no shared TRBV or TRBJ gene usage and no preferred TRBV-TRBJ pairings were found. The analysis covered only peripheral blood, although cerebrospinal fluid or brain lymphocytes might be more informative for natalizumab-associated PML. Most PML patients had lower normalized Shannon entropy, suggesting less diverse TRB repertoires, while values in the natalizumab-treated controls sat near 1. Although TRB clones above 0.5% frequency turned up only in PML patients, the clones expanded at PML onset were already present before and during natalizumab therapy. With only a small, descriptive cohort, it remained unclear whether the findings reflect JC virus infection or general immunocompromise.

According to the study, the label for this sample's time point signals: 6 months of natalizumab therapy. The treatment or condition tag for this specimen amounts to: on natalizumab therapy at sampling. All listed patients had previously received interferon beta, and all PML patients were female. Blood samples at T1 and T2 were obtained at 6 and 12 months of natalizumab therapy, respectively. Isolation of peripheral blood mononuclear cells was performed by Ficoll-Hypaque density gradient centrifugation. The material sequenced was PBMCs, taken from a patient treated with natalizumab. This chain is built from TRBV27 and TRBJ1-6, with no reliable assignment of the D segment. The source is a human donor with multiple sclerosis. The DNA sequence is as follows: TGTGCCAGCAAGGGCTCCTATAATTCACCCCTCCACTTT. The encoded protein is CASKGSYNSPLHF.